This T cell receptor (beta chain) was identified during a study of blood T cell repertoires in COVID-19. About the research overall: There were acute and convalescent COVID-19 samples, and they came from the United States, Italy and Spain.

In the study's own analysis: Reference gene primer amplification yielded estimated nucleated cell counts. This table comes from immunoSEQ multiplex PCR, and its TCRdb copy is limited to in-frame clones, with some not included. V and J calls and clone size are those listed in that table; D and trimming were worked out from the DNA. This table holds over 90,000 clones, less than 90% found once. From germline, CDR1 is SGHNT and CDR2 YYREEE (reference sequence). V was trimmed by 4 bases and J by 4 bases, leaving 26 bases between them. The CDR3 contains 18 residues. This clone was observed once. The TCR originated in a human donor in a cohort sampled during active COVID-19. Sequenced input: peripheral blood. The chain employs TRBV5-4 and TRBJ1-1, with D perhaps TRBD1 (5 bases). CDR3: CASSPLWQGQISGTEAFF. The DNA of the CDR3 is TGTGCCAGCAGCCCCCTGTGGCAGGGTCAAATATCGGGCACTGAAGCTTTCTTT.